This TCR beta chain was observed in a study of T cell responses to AZD1222 COVID-19 vaccine. General study points: No day 14 peak samples; only post-peak repertoires were characterized. Only a handful of AZD1222 recipients, several in all, had baseline seropositivity. Unmutated variant regions are reportedly targeted by nearly half of spike-specific TCRs. Donors in the cohort were predominantly white British and more often female, and clonal diversity was possibly underestimated.

Germline V gene lookup returns CDR1 SGHVS and CDR2 FNYEAQ. The ends lost 5 bases at V and 2 bases at J; junction bases unmatched: 7. The CDR3 runs to 16 residues. As for this clone: As yet, its antigen is unknown.

Only in-frame clones appear in the TCRdb table, and some are missing; sequencing was by immunoSEQ multiplex PCR. Here the sample spans around 140,000 clones, 85% to 95% being singletons. The sample here was peripheral blood, taken on day 0 of AZD1222 vaccination. The clonotype was recovered from an adult in good health. The gene calls are TRBV7-6 and TRBJ2-2; 8 bases are a match to TRBD2. In DNA form, the CDR3 reads TGTGCCAGCAGCCCAGGGTGGACTAGCAACACCGGGGAGCTGTTTTTT. Translating it yields CASSPGWTSNTGELFF.